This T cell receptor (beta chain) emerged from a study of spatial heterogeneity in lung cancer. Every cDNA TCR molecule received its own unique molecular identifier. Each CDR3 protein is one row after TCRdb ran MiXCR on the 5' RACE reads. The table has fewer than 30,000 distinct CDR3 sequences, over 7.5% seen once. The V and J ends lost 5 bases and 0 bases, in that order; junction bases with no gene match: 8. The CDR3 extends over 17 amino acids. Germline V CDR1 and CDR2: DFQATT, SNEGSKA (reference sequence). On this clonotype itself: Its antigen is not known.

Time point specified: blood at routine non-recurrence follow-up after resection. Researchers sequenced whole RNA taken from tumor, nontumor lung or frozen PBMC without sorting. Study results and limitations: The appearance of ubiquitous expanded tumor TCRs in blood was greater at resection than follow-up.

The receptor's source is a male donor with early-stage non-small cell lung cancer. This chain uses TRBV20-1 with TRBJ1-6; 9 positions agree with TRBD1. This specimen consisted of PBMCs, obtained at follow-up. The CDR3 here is CSAPGTGSSSYNSPLHF. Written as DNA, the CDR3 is TGCAGTGCTCCCGGGACAGGGTCGAGCTCCTATAATTCACCCCTCCACTTT.